This T cell receptor beta chain comes out of a study of CD8+ T cells in alopecia areata. Study conclusions and caveats: Higher clonality than in normal scalp was seen in lesional scalp, especially alopecia totalis/universalis.

Noted treatment: oral pan-JAK inhibitor, 5-10 mg twice daily. Trimming removed 7 bases from V and 0 bases from J, with 19 bases in between. The germline V gene encodes CDR1 SNHLY and CDR2 FYNNEI. The CDR3 is 16 amino acids. As regards this clone: Antigen: not known.

Sequencing relied on a cDNA template that was reverse transcribed from extracted RNA. The repertoire was sequenced with immunoSEQ multiplex PCR; TCRdb's copy has only in-frame clones and lacks some. The sample shows around 290,000 clones, over 45% of them seen only once. This specimen consisted of CD4+ T cells sorted from blood, obtained at week 24, from a patient treated with tofacitinib. The sequence derives from a human donor with alopecia areata. This chain links TRBV2 with TRBJ2-7, with D possibly TRBD2 on 6 matching bases. The CDR3 here is CASKEGKVLGSYEQYF. In DNA, the CDR3 is TGTGCCAGCAAGGAGGGTAAAGTCTTGGGCTCCTACGAGCAGTACTTC.